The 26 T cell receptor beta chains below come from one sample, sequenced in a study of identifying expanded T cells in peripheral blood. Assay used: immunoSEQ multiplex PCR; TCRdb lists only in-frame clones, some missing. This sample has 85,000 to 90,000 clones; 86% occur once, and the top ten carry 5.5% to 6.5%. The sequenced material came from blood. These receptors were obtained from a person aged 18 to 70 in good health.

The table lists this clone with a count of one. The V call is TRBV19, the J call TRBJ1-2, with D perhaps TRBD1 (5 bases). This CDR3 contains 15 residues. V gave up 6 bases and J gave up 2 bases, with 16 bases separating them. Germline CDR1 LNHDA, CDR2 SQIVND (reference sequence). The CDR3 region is CASSLQGYPNYGYTF. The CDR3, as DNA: TGTGCCAGTAGCCTCCAGGGTTATCCAAACTATGGCTACACCTTC.

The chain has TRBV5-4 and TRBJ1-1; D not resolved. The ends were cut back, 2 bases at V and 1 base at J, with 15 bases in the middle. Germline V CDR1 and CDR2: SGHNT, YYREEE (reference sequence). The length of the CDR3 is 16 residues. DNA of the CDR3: TGTGCCAGCAGCTTTGAGAAAGGGAGGAGGAACACTGAAGCTTTCTTT. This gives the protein CASSFEKGRRNTEAFF.

Here the CDR3 reads CASSLDGTAPGYEQYF. The CDR3 bases are TGTGCCAGCAGCTTGGACGGGACAGCCCCCGGCTACGAGCAGTACTTC. The chain links TRBV5-4 to TRBJ2-7; 7 positions match TRBD1. The CDR3 has 16 residues. Trimming took 0 bases from V and 3 from J; bases not matched to a gene: 9. CDR1 SGHNT and CDR2 YYREEE come from the germline V gene (reference sequence). Combining the CDR3 with reference TRBV5-4 and TRBJ2-7 gives the whole variable domain ETGVTQSPTHLIKTRGQQVTLRCSSQSGHNTVSWYQQALGQGPQFIFQYYREEENGRGNFPPRFSGLQFPNYSSELNVNALELDDSALYLCASSLDGTAPGYEQYFGPGTRLTVT.

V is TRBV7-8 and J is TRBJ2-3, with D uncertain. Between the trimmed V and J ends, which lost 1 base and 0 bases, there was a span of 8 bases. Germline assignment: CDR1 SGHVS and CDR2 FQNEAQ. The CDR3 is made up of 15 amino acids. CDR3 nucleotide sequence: TGTGCCAGCAGCTTAGAACGGGCTAGCACAGATACGCAGTATTTT. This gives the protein CASSLERASTDTQYF.

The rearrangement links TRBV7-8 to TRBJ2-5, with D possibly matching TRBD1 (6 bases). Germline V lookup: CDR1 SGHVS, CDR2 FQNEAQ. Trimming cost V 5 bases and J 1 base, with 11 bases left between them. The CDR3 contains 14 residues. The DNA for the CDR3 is TGTGCCAGCAGCCCCTGGACAGTCCAAGAGACCCAGTACTTC. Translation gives CASSPWTVQETQYF.

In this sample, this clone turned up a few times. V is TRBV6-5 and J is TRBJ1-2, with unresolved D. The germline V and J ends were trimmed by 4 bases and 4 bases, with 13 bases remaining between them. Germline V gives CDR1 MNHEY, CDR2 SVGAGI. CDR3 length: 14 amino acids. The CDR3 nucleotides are TGTGCCAGCAGTTCGACACTTGCTCGCTATGGCTACACCTTC. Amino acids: CASSSTLARYGYTF.

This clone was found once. The CDR3 sequence is CASSLGVNTQYF. The CDR3, as DNA: TGTGCCAGCAGCTTAGGAGTAAATACGCAGTATTTT. The rearrangement uses TRBV7-9 and TRBJ2-3; D not resolved. Deletions cut 1 base from V and 7 bases from J, with 6 bases between. CDR3 size: 12 residues. Germline V gives CDR1 SEHNR, CDR2 FQNEAQ (reference sequence).

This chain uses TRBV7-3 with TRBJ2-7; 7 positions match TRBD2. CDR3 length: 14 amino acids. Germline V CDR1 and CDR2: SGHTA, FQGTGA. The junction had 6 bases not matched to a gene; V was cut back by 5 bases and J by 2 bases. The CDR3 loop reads CASSPPGRAYEQYF. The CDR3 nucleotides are TGTGCCAGCAGCCCTCCAGGGAGGGCCTACGAGCAGTACTTC.

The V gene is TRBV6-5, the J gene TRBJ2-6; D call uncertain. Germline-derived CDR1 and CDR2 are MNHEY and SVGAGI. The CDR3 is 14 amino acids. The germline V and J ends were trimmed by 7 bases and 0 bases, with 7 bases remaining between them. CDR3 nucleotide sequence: TGTGCCAGCATGGGGTTCTCTGGGGCCAACGTCCTGACTTTC. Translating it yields CASMGFSGANVLTF.

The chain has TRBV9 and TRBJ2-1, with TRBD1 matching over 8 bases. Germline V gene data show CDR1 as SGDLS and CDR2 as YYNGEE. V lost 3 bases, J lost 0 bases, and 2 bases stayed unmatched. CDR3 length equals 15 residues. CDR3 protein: CASSGQGSSYNEQFF. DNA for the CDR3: TGTGCCAGCAGCGGACAGGGGAGCTCCTACAATGAGCAGTTCTTC.

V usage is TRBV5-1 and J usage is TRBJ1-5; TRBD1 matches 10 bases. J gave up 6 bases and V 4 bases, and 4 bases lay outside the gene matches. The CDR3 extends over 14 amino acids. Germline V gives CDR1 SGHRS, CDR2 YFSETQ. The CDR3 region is CASSPGQGVQPQHF. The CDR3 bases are TGCGCCAGCAGCCCCGGACAGGGGGTTCAGCCCCAGCATTTT. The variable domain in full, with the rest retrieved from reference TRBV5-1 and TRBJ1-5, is KAGVTQTPRYLIKTRGQQVTLSCSPISGHRSVSWYQQTPGQGLQFLFEYFSETQRNKGNFPGRFSGRQFSNSRSEMNVSTLELGDSALYLCASSPGQGVQPQHFGDGTRLSIL.

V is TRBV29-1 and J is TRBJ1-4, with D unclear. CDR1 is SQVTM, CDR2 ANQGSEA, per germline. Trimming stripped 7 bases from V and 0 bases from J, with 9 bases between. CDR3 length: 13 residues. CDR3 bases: TGCAGCGCAGAATATGCAACTAATGAAAAACTGTTTTTT. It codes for CSAEYATNEKLFF.

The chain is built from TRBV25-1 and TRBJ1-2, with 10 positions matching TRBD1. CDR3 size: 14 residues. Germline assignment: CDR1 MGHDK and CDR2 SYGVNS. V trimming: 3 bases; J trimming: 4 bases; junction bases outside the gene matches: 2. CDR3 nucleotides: TGTGCCAGCAGTGAGGACAGGGGGGCCTATGGCTACACCTTC. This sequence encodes CASSEDRGAYGYTF.

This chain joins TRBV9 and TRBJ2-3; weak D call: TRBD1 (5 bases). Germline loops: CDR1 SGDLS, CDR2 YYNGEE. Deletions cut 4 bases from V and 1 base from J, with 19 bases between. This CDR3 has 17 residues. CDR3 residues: CASSPLGRTPGTDTQYF. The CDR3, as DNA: TGTGCCAGCAGCCCCCTGGGGCGGACCCCCGGCACAGATACGCAGTATTTT.

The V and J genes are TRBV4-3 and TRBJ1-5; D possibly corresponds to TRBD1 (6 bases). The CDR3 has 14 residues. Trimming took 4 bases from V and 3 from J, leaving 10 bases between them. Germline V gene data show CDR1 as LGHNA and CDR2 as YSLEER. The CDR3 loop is CASSLGQTNQPQHF. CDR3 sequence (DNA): TGCGCCAGCAGCCTTGGACAGACCAATCAGCCCCAGCATTTT.

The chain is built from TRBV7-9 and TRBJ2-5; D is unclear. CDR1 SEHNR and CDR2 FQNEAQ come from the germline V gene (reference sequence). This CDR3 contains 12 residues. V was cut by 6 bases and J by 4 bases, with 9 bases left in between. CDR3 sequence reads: CASRSGGETQYF. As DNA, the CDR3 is TGTGCCAGCAGATCTGGTGGAGAGACCCAGTACTTC.

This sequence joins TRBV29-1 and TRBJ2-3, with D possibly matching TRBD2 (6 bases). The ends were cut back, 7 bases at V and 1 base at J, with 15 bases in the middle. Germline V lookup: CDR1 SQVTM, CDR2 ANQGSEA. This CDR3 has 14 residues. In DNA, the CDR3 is TGCAGCGCCCGACTAGGGGCAGGCACAGATACGCAGTATTTT. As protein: CSARLGAGTDTQYF.

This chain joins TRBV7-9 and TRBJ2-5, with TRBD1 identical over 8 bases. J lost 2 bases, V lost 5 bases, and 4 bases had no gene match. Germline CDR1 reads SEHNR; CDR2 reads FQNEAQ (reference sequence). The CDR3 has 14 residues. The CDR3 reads CASSPGTGQETQYF. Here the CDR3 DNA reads TGTGCCAGCAGCCCTGGGACAGGACAAGAGACCCAGTACTTC. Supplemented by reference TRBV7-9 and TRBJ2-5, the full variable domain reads DTGVSQNPRHKITKRGQNVTFRCDPISEHNRLYWYRQTLGQGPEFLTYFQNEAQLEKSRLLSDRFSAERPKGSFSTLEIQRTEQGDSAMYLCASSPGTGQETQYFGPGTRLLVL.

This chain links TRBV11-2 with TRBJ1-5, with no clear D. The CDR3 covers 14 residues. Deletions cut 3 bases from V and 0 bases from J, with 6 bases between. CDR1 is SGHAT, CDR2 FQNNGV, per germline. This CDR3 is CASSFGFSNQPQHF. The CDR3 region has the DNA TGTGCCAGCAGCTTTGGGTTTAGCAATCAGCCCCAGCATTTT. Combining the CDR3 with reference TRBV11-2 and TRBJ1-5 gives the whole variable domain EAGVAQSPRYKIIEKRQSVAFWCNPISGHATLYWYQQILGQGPKLLIQFQNNGVVDDSQLPKDRFSAERLKGVDSTLKIQPAKLEDSAVYLCASSFGFSNQPQHFGDGTRLSIL.

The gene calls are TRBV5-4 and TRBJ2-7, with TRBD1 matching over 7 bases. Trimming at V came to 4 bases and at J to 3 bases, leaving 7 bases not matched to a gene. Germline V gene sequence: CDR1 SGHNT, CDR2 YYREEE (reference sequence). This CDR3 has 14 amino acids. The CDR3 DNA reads TGTGCCAGCAGCGATATACAGGGGTACTACGAGCAGTACTTC. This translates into CASSDIQGYYEQYF.

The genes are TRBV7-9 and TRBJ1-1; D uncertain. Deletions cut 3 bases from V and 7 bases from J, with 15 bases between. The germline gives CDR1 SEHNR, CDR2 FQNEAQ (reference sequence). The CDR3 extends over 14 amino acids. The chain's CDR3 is CASSFLGVRNEAFF. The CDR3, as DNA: TGTGCCAGCAGCTTTCTCGGGGTACGGAATGAAGCTTTCTTT.

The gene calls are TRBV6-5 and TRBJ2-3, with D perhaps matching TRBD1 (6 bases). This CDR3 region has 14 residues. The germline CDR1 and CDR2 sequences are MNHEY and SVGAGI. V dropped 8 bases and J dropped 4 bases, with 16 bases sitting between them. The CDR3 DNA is TGTGCCAGCGGAAGGAACAGGGCCGCAGATACGCAGTATTTT. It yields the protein CASGRNRAADTQYF.

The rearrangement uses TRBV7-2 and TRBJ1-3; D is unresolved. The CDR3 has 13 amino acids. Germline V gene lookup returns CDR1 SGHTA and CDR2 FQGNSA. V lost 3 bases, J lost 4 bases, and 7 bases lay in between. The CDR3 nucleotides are TGTGCCAGCAGCTTTCCAGAAGGAAACACCATATATTTT. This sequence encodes CASSFPEGNTIYF.

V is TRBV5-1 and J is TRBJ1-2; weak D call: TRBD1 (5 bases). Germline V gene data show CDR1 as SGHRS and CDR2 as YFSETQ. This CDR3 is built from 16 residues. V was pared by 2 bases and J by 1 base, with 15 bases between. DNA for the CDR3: TGCGCCAGCAGCTTAAAACCCTTGGACATTAACTATGGCTACACCTTC. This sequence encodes CASSLKPLDINYGYTF. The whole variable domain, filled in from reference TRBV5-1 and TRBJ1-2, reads KAGVTQTPRYLIKTRGQQVTLSCSPISGHRSVSWYQQTPGQGLQFLFEYFSETQRNKGNFPGRFSGRQFSNSRSEMNVSTLELGDSALYLCASSLKPLDINYGYTFGSGTRLTVV.

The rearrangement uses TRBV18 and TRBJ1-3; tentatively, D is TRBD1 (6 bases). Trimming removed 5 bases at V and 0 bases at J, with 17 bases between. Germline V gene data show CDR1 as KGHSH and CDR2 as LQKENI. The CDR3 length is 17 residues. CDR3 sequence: CASSAQGRTNSGNTIYF. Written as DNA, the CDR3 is TGTGCCAGCTCAGCACAGGGACGAACTAACTCTGGAAACACCATATATTTT.

The CDR3 is CASSLAGTSFYEQYF. The CDR3 nucleotides read TGTGCCAGCAGTTTAGCCGGGACATCCTTCTACGAGCAGTACTTC. The chain couples TRBV27 to TRBJ2-7, with D perhaps matching TRBD1 (6 bases). This CDR3 region has 15 residues. The V gene's germline CDR1 is MNHEY and CDR2 SMNVEV (reference sequence). Trimming removed 2 bases at V and 3 bases at J, with 14 bases between.